The rows below give T cell receptor beta chains drawn from one sample of a study of T cell responses to AZD1222 COVID-19 vaccine. Using immunoSEQ multiplex PCR, the repertoire was profiled, and TCRdb retains in-frame clones only, with some absent. The table records 100,000 to 150,000 clones, roughly 90% of them present only once. The sequencing used peripheral blood, collected on day 0 of MenACWY control vaccination. The receptors here all came from an adult in good health. Both conserved end residues are part of each CDR3. D genes are given only for firm matches. Only part of the rows carry a size: once, few, many, or a class if the clone is expanded.

TRBJ2-7,16,TRBD2,TRBV5-1,-,CASSLAPTSGTYEQYF,TGCGCCAGCAGCTTGGCGCCGACTAGCGGAACCTACGAGCAGTACTTC
TRBJ2-1,16,-,TRBV5-4,-,CASSLGAGTPWNEQFF,TGTGCCAGCAGCTTGGGTGCTGGGACCCCGTGGAATGAGCAGTTCTTC
TRBJ2-2,17,TRBD2,TRBV5-4,-,CASSPDLSGRYTGELFF,TGTGCCAGCAGCCCTGACCTTAGCGGGAGGTACACCGGGGAGCTGTTTTTT
TRBJ2-7,20,-,TRBV11-3,-,CASSLERGGEGTTITYEQYF,TGTGCCAGCAGCTTAGAGAGGGGAGGCGAGGGGACAACTATTACCTACGAGCAGTACTTC
TRBJ2-7,15,-,TRBV6-2/TRBV6-3,few,CASSYSTGINHEQYF,TGTGCCAGCAGTTACTCCACCGGGATCAACCACGAGCAGTACTTC
TRBJ1-1,14,-,TRBV2,-,CASSEQGGDTEAFF,TGTGCCAGCAGTGAACAGGGAGGGGACACTGAAGCTTTCTTT
TRBJ1-3,22,TRBD1,TRBV5-1,-,CASSLALRDRAHSPYSGNTIYF,TGCGCCAGCAGCTTGGCCCTAAGGGACAGGGCGCATTCCCCTTACTCTGGAAACACCATATATTTT
TRBJ2-1,15,TRBD1,TRBV24-1,-,CATSDTRTGGNEQFF,TGTGCCACCAGTGATACACGGACAGGGGGCAATGAGCAGTTCTTC
TRBJ2-1,22,TRBD2,TRBV5-3,-,CARSLAIREPPNERENVNEQFF,TGTGCCAGAAGCTTGGCAATCAGGGAACCCCCCAATGAGCGGGAAAACGTAAATGAGCAGTTCTTC
TRBJ2-7,11,-,TRBV20-1,-,CSARRDDEQYF,TGCAGTGCTCGCCGGGACGACGAGCAGTACTTC
TRBJ2-7,15,-,TRBV4-2,-,CASSQDRGSAYEQYF,TGTGCCAGCAGCCAAGATCGGGGCAGTGCCTACGAGCAGTACTTC
TRBJ2-2,13,-,TRBV10-2,-,CASPQAYTGELFF,TGCGCCAGCCCACAGGCCTACACCGGGGAGCTGTTTTTT
TRBJ1-2,13,-,TRBV7-2,-,CASSRDTNYGYTF,TGTGCCAGCAGCCGGGACACTAACTATGGCTACACCTTC
TRBJ2-5,15,-,TRBV7-2,-,CASSLVVGQQETQYF,TGTGCCAGCAGCTTAGTCGTCGGACAGCAAGAGACCCAGTACTTC
TRBJ2-7,15,TRBD1,TRBV6-1,medium-sized,CASSEVTGASYEQYF,TGTGCCAGCAGTGAAGTAACAGGGGCGTCCTACGAGCAGTACTTC
TRBJ1-2,14,-,TRBV5-1,-,CASSRGQEGARGTF,TGCGCCAGCAGCCGGGGCCAAGAAGGGGCGAGGGGAACCTTC
TRBJ1-3,13,-,TRBV6-6,-,CASRVNSGNTIYF,TGTGCCAGCAGAGTTAATTCTGGAAACACCATATATTTT
TRBJ1-1,18,TRBD1,TRBV6-6,-,CASSPRDRGLGVNTEAFF,TGTGCCAGCAGTCCGAGGGACAGGGGGCTTGGTGTGAACACTGAAGCTTTCTTT
TRBJ2-7,14,-,TRBV6-5,once,CASKAQASSYEQYF,TGTGCCAGCAAGGCCCAGGCGAGCTCCTACGAGCAGTACTTC
TRBJ2-7,12,-,TRBV6-5,-,CASTETTYEQYF,TGTGCCAGCACAGAAACCACCTACGAGCAGTACTTC